The next 12 T cell receptor beta chains were all read from a single sample in a study of CD8 T cells in seronegative destructive rheumatoid arthritis (dated by TCRdb to 2018 to 2021). To prepare the library, the immunoSEQ multiplex PCR assay was applied. As stored in TCRdb, this immuneACCESS dataset retains in-frame rearrangements with V and J assigned. A fraction of the clones does not appear; measured against another copy, unresolved V genes explain less than half of the discrepancy, and the remainder lacks a known reason. The sample data list over 10,000 clones, and 75% to 90% of these were observed just once. Clones ranked in the top ten supply 27% of the sample. Sample: CD8+ T cells from blood. The receptors derive from a woman aged 30-50 years with seronegative destructive rheumatoid arthritis.

J is TRBJ2-7 and V is TRBV7-9, with TRBD1 matching 7 bases. Germline values: CDR1 SEHNR, CDR2 FQNEAQ (reference sequence). The CDR3 has 13 residues. The CDR3 sequence: CTSSPQGVHEQYV. The CDR3, as DNA: TGTACCAGCAGCCCCCAGGGGGTCCACGAGCAGTACGTC.

The chain carries TRBV2 and TRBJ1-6; D not resolved. CDR1 SNHLY and CDR2 FYNNEI come from the germline V gene. The CDR3 is 14 residues long. Trimming cost V 6 bases and J 9 bases, with 15 bases left between them. CDR3 in DNA: TGTGCCAGCAGGGTCCCGCGTGAACCTTCACCCCTCCACTTT. This sequence encodes CASRVPREPSPLHF.

The V call is TRBV9, the J call TRBJ2-3, with 14 positions matching TRBD2. After removal of 4 bases from V and 3 bases from J, the junction contained 1 base not matched to a gene. The CDR3 extends over 15 amino acids. CDR1 SGDLS and CDR2 YYNGEE come from the germline V gene. CDR3 amino acids: CASSWTSGGTDTQYF. CDR3 nucleotide sequence: TGTGCCAGCAGCTGGACTAGCGGGGGGACAGATACGCAGTATTTT.

The DNA for the CDR3 is TGTGCCAGCCTCCGGGACATGAACACTGAAGCTTTCTTT. As protein: CASLRDMNTEAFF. The chain employs TRBV7-9 and TRBJ1-1; TRBD1 might be the D (6 bases). There are 13 residues in the CDR3. V was trimmed by 8 bases and J by 0 bases, leaving 10 bases between them. The germline gives CDR1 SEHNR, CDR2 FQNEAQ (reference sequence).

The chain joins TRBV4-2 to TRBJ1-5, with D unresolved. This CDR3 has 15 residues. In germline, CDR1 is LGHNA, CDR2 YNFKEQ. Trimming took 2 bases from V and 0 from J, leaving 8 bases between them. The CDR3 DNA reads TGTGCCAGCAGCCAACAGAACCCTAGCAATCAGCCCCAGCATTTT. Translation gives CASSQQNPSNQPQHF.

The chain links TRBV7-9 to TRBJ1-1; D possibly corresponds to TRBD1 (6 bases). Germline assignment: CDR1 SEHNR and CDR2 FQNEAQ (reference sequence). There are 12 residues in the CDR3. The V gene lost 3 bases and the J gene lost 8 bases, with 10 bases spanning the gap. The CDR3 loop is CASSLDGTEAFF. CDR3 DNA sequence: TGTGCCAGCAGCTTGGATGGGACAGAAGCTTTCTTT.

This chain links TRBV7-3 with TRBJ2-3; 8 nucleotides align to TRBD2. Germline trimming cut 0 bases from V and 4 bases from J; bases unmatched to any gene: 3. Germline CDR1 SGHTA, CDR2 FQGTGA. The CDR3 length is 15 residues. The CDR3 loop reads CASSLTGTSADTQYF. The CDR3 DNA reads TGTGCCAGCAGCTTAACCGGGACTAGTGCAGATACGCAGTATTTT.

This chain connects TRBV13 to TRBJ1-1, with TRBD1 matching 8 bases. The CDR3 has 17 amino acids. Losses at the gene ends were 5 bases for V and 0 bases for J; bases not matched to a gene: 11. The germline gives CDR1 PRHDT, CDR2 FYEKMQ (reference sequence). The CDR3 coding sequence is TGTGCCAGCAGCCCAGCCGGGACAGGTTACATGAACACTGAAGCTTTCTTT. Translating gives CASSPAGTGYMNTEAFF.

The J gene is TRBJ1-4, the V gene TRBV11-2, with D perhaps TRBD1 (5 bases). From germline, CDR1 is SGHAT and CDR2 FQNNGV. V lost 5 bases, J lost 8 bases, and 9 bases lay in between. CDR3 length: 12 amino acids. The CDR3 DNA reads as TGTGCCAGCAGCCCCCGGGGGGAAAAACTGTTTTTT. Translating gives CASSPRGEKLFF.

The CDR3 here is CASSYTGLANEQFF. The CDR3 region has the DNA TGTGCCAGCAGTTACACCGGACTAGCGAACGAGCAGTTCTTC. This chain links TRBV6-5 with TRBJ2-1; TRBD2 agrees at 9 bases. V gave up 2 bases and J gave up 10 bases; unmatched junction bases: 6. This CDR3 comprises 14 residues. Germline CDR1 MNHEY, CDR2 SVGAGI.

This chain uses TRBV4-1 with TRBJ2-1; D not resolved. The V gene lost 2 bases and the J gene lost 5 bases, with 7 bases spanning the gap. The CDR3 spans 13 residues. Germline V gene lookup returns CDR1 MGHRA and CDR2 YSYEKL. The DNA of the CDR3 is TGCGCCAGCAGCCAATTGACTCACAATGAGCAGTTCTTC. Encoded protein: CASSQLTHNEQFF.

This sequence joins TRBV5-1 and TRBJ1-1; D not certain. The CDR3 has 16 residues. Trimming took 2 bases from V and 1 from J, leaving 15 bases between them. CDR1 is SGHRS, CDR2 YFSETQ, per germline. In DNA, the CDR3 is TGCGCCAGCAGCTTAGCCACCTTGGTGCGGAACACTGAAGCTTTCTTT. Translating gives CASSLATLVRNTEAFF.